One and the same sample provided the 5 T cell receptor beta chains below, sequenced in a study of regulatory T cells in long-lasting Graves disease. Time point here: persistent/refractory GD, antithyroid drugs over 5 years with positive TRAb. Researchers made the TCR library from RNA that was extracted from PBMCs. Sequencing libraries for TCR beta were prepared with iRepertoire HTBI primers and Arm-PCR of CDR3 regions. TCRdb itself ran the multiplex PCR reads through MiXCR, one entry per CDR3 protein. The sample comprises 650,000 to 700,000 distinct CDR3 sequences, about 30% of which are singletons, and 35% to 55% rests with the top ten. Sequencing was performed on peripheral blood mononuclear cells (PBMCs), taken when the disease was refractory, from a patient treated with antithyroid drugs. The receptors shown here come from a female donor with Graves disease.

The chain uses TRBV27 and TRBJ1-5, with D tentatively TRBD1 (5 bases). The CDR3 runs 16 residues. Per the germline V gene, CDR1 is MNHEY and CDR2 is SMNVEV (reference sequence). V was cut by 3 bases and J by 0 bases, with 12 bases left in between. Here the CDR3 reads CASSFNSGYSNQPQHF. The CDR3 DNA follows: TGTGCCAGCAGTTTCAATTCAGGGTATAGCAATCAGCCCCAGCATTTT.

This clonotype has just a few counts. The rearrangement links TRBV29-1 to TRBJ2-7, with D unclear. V was pared by 4 bases and J by 3 bases, with 7 bases between. The CDR3 spans 11 residues. Germline V gives CDR1 SQVTM, CDR2 ANQGSEA. CDR3 in amino acids: CSVVENYEQYF. The CDR3 DNA is TGCAGCGTTGTGGAGAACTACGAGCAGTACTTC.

The J gene is TRBJ2-7, the V gene TRBV3-1, with unresolved D. The germline gives CDR1 LGHDT, CDR2 YNNKEL (reference sequence). Trimming stripped 7 bases from V and 4 bases from J, with 11 bases between. There are 12 residues in the CDR3. The CDR3 region has the DNA TGTGCCAGCAAAAGAGGCGAATACGAGCAGTACTTC. It encodes CASKRGEYEQYF.

This clonotype came up a few times. The V gene is TRBV6-1, the J gene TRBJ2-1; tentatively, D is TRBD1 (6 bases). The V gene's germline CDR1 is MNHNS and CDR2 SASEGT. This CDR3 comprises 15 residues. Trimming took off 8 bases at V and 1 base at J, with 15 bases between the two ends. In DNA, the CDR3 is TGTGCCAGCGAGAAGGACAGCCATTCCTACAATGAGCAGTTCTTC. Translating gives CASEKDSHSYNEQFF.

This clonotype was observed many times. The chain has TRBV2 and TRBJ2-7; 9 nucleotides agree with TRBD1. Germline CDR1 and CDR2: SNHLY and FYNNEI. J lost 1 base, V lost 1 base, and 2 bases had no gene match. The CDR3 runs to 15 residues. The CDR3 coding sequence is TGTGCCAGCAGTGAAGAGGGACAGGGATCCTACGAGCAGTACTTC. Protein product: CASSEEGQGSYEQYF.